This TCR beta chain was sequenced in a study of patients and donors after allogeneic stem cell transplantation. TCRdb ran MiXCR on the RT-PCR reads and lists one entry per CDR3 protein. The sample carries 900,000 to 1,000,000 distinct CDR3 sequences, under 20% recorded once. This clonotype was observed once. The germline CDR1 and CDR2 sequences are ENHRY and SYGVKD. V dropped 6 bases and J dropped 5; count of bases not matched to a gene: 8. The CDR3 consists of 14 residues. The clonotype originates from a human donor who was either an allogeneic HSCT recipient or a stem cell or donor lymphocyte infusion donor (not recorded which). It is not recorded whose cells these are; they may come from a transplant donor. V is TRBV10-3 and J is TRBJ2-7; TRBD1 aligns across 9 bases. Sample: blood, either unsorted or a sorted T cell fraction (not recorded which). CDR3 residues: CAIRGDRGSDEQYF. The CDR3 DNA sequence: TGTGCCATCAGGGGCGACAGGGGGAGCGACGAGCAGTACTTC.